A single sample is the source of the 24 T cell receptor beta chains below, sequenced in a study of beta chain features in type 1 diabetes. Notes on the study in general: In every one of the four CD4+ subsets, TCRB CDR3s were moderately but significantly shorter in Type 1 diabetes patients.

Reverse transcribing all isolated RNA meant expressed TCRB transcripts were sequenced. The method was immunoSEQ multiplex PCR; TCRdb's version includes in-frame clones alone and lacks a portion of them. There are 200,000 to 300,000 clones in the sample; roughly 11% occur only once, and more than 0.015% lies in the top ten. No antigen has been assigned to these receptors. Sequenced: naive CD4+ T cells from blood. These receptors were taken from a man aged 25-45 years with type 1 diabetes.

This clone was observed a handful of times. The chain has TRBV19 and TRBJ2-7, with D perhaps matching TRBD2 (6 bases). CDR1 LNHDA and CDR2 SQIVND come from the germline V gene (reference sequence). The CDR3 is 13 amino acids. V lost 5 bases, J lost 4 bases, and 12 bases lay in between. The CDR3 loop is CASSPGLNYEQYF. In DNA form, the CDR3 reads TGTGCCAGTAGTCCGGGACTCAATTACGAGCAGTACTTC.

Note on this clone: At one end the junction does not follow the germline gene, possibly because of a read error. The genes are TRBV5-4 and TRBJ2-1; 10 bases are a match to TRBD2. CDR3 size: 14 residues. The germline CDR1 and CDR2 sequences are SGHNT and YYREEE (reference sequence). The CDR3 nucleotides read TGCGCCAGCAGCCAAGGGCTAGCGGGGGTGGGTCAGTTCTTC. Translated, it gives CASSQGLAGVGQFF.

This clone has only a few counts. The gene calls are TRBV29-1 and TRBJ2-4; a possible D gene is TRBD1 (5 bases). There are 11 residues in the CDR3. V lost 5 bases and J 8 bases, leaving 10 bases between the germline ends. CDR1 SQVTM and CDR2 ANQGSEA come from the germline V gene. The CDR3 bases are TGCAGCGTTTCCCAGGGTGACATTCAGTACTTC. Amino acid sequence: CSVSQGDIQYF.

This clone was observed a handful of times. The V call is TRBV28, the J call TRBJ1-5, with TRBD1 matching over 9 bases. V was pared by 6 bases and J by 4 bases, with 1 base of the junction left unmatched. The CDR3 is 13 residues long. The germline V gene encodes CDR1 MDHEN and CDR2 SYDVKM. CDR3 nucleotides: TGTGCCAGCAGGGGGACAGGGAATCAGCCCCAGCATTTT. Its translation is CASRGTGNQPQHF.

Regarding this clone: Other DNA sequences of this sample code for an identical CDR3. The chain recombines TRBV7-9 with TRBJ2-6, with D unclear. Germline-derived CDR1 and CDR2 are SEHNR and FQNEAQ (reference sequence). The CDR3 sequence is 14 residues long. The V gene lost 3 bases and the J gene lost 0 bases, with 3 bases spanning the gap. In nucleotides, the CDR3 is TGTGCCAGCAGCTTCAACTCTGGGGCCAACGTCCTGACTTTC. This gives the protein CASSFNSGANVLTF.

This chain joins TRBV5-6 and TRBJ2-3; D perhaps matches TRBD2 (5 bases). Germline CDR1 SGHDT, CDR2 YYEEEE. The CDR3 consists of 15 residues. Trimming removed 0 bases from V and 1 base from J, with 9 bases in between. CDR3 in DNA: TGTGCCAGCAGCTTGGAGGTTAGCGGCACAGATACGCAGTATTTT. It translates to CASSLEVSGTDTQYF. The full variable domain, completed using reference TRBV5-6 and TRBJ2-3, is DAGVTQSPTHLIKTRGQQVTLRCSPKSGHDTVSWYQQALGQGPQFIFQYYEEEERQRGNFPDRFSGHQFPNYSSELNVNALLLGDSALYLCASSLEVSGTDTQYFGPGTRLTVL.

In this sample, this clone turned up a few times. The V call is TRBV18, the J call TRBJ1-5; D unclear. Trimming took 6 bases from V and 1 from J, leaving 13 bases between them. Germline assignment: CDR1 KGHSH and CDR2 LQKENI. The CDR3 covers 15 residues. The CDR3 here is CASSSGPGSNQPQHF. CDR3 DNA: TGTGCCAGCTCTTCGGGCCCGGGGAGCAATCAGCCCCAGCATTTT.

The V gene is TRBV5-1, the J gene TRBJ1-1; 9 nucleotides line up with TRBD1. CDR3 length: 15 amino acids. Germline-derived CDR1 and CDR2 are SGHRS and YFSETQ. V dropped 4 bases and J dropped 0; count of bases not matched to a gene: 4. DNA of the CDR3: TGCGCCAGCAGCACCGGACAGGGGTTGAACACTGAAGCTTTCTTT. This sequence encodes CASSTGQGLNTEAFF.

The rearrangement joins TRBV4-2 to TRBJ1-2; TRBD1 agrees at 9 bases. This CDR3 spans 16 amino acids. V was pared by 0 bases and J by 4 bases, with 6 bases of the junction left unmatched. CDR1 LGHNA and CDR2 YNFKEQ come from the germline V gene. CDR3 nucleotide sequence: TGTGCCAGCAGCCAAGATCCCCCGGGACAGGGCTATGGCTACACCTTC. Protein sequence: CASSQDPPGQGYGYTF.

The table lists this clone with a few counts. The chain employs TRBV6-5 and TRBJ2-7; a weak D match, TRBD1 (5 bases). Germline assignment: CDR1 MNHEY and CDR2 SVGAGI. This CDR3 contains 14 residues. Trimming took 5 bases from V and 2 from J, leaving 13 bases between them. This CDR3 is CASSPKDTAYEQYF. In nucleotides, the CDR3 is TGTGCCAGCAGTCCTAAGGACACCGCCTACGAGCAGTACTTC.

In its sample, this clone was seen a few times. The chain combines TRBV4-2 with TRBJ2-1, with TRBD2 matching over 9 bases. J lost 4 bases, V lost 4 bases, and 5 bases had no gene match. The CDR3 runs to 15 residues. CDR1 and CDR2 (germline): LGHNA, YNFKEQ. CDR3 bases: TGTGCCAGCAGCCCTGAGAGCGGGGGGTACAATGAGCAGTTCTTC. Translating gives CASSPESGGYNEQFF.

In this sample, this clone turned up a few times. The chain carries TRBV20-1 and TRBJ2-3; D is ambiguous. The CDR3 contains 10 residues. The germline V gene has CDR1 DFQATT and CDR2 SNEGSKA (reference sequence). Trimming left V 7 bases short and J 9 bases short, with 11 bases between. The CDR3 region is CSGRSGTQYF. The CDR3 region has the DNA TGCAGTGGACGGAGTGGGACGCAGTATTTT.

The V gene is TRBV2, the J gene TRBJ1-2; D may be TRBD1 (5 bases). Trimming stripped 2 bases from V and 2 bases from J, with 12 bases between. The CDR3 covers 15 residues. The germline CDR1 and CDR2 sequences are SNHLY and FYNNEI. The CDR3 is CASSEQGYGNYGYTF. DNA for the CDR3: TGTGCCAGCAGTGAACAGGGATATGGCAACTATGGCTACACCTTC.

The chain couples TRBV2 to TRBJ2-5; the match to TRBD2 covers 10 bases. V was clipped by 8 bases and J by 2 bases; unmatched bases: 5. Per the germline V gene, CDR1 is SNHLY and CDR2 is FYNNEI. The CDR3 has 14 residues. This chain's CDR3 is CASWLAGVQETQYF. CDR3 sequence (DNA): TGTGCCAGCTGGCTAGCGGGGGTACAAGAGACCCAGTACTTC.

The table lists this clone with a few counts. The chain employs TRBV29-1 and TRBJ1-1; TRBD1 aligns across 7 bases. The CDR3 consists of 12 residues. CDR1 and CDR2 from the germline V gene are SQVTM and ANQGSEA. The V gene end was trimmed by 7 bases and the J gene end by 1 base; junction bases not matched to a gene: 3. The CDR3 DNA sequence: TGCAGCGGGGGACAGAAGAACACTGAAGCTTTCTTT. Its protein is CSGGQKNTEAFF.

This chain links TRBV4-1 with TRBJ2-7, with TRBD1 as a possible D gene (6 bases). Between the trimmed V and J ends, which lost 1 base and 2 bases, there was a span of 12 bases. Germline V CDR1 and CDR2: MGHRA, YSYEKL. This CDR3 spans 15 amino acids. This CDR3 reads CASSQGEQGPYEQYF. The CDR3 bases are TGCGCCAGCAGCCAAGGTGAACAGGGACCCTACGAGCAGTACTTC.

This clone was picked up a small number of times. This chain links TRBV25-1 with TRBJ1-6; D not certain. CDR3 size: 16 residues. Trimming removed 6 bases from V and 3 bases from J, with 15 bases in between. Germline CDR1 is MGHDK and CDR2 is SYGVNS. The DNA for the CDR3 is TGTGCCAGCAGGACAAGCAGGAAAGGCTATAATTCACCCCTCCACTTT. Amino acid sequence: CASRTSRKGYNSPLHF.

CDR3 DNA: TGTGCCAGCAGCTCCTCAGGGTTGACTAATGAAAAACTGTTTTTT. This codes for CASSSSGLTNEKLFF. The V gene is TRBV7-9, the J gene TRBJ1-4; a weak D match, TRBD1 (5 bases). The CDR3 totals 15 residues. The germline V and J ends were trimmed by 4 bases and 2 bases, with 11 bases remaining between them. Germline assignment: CDR1 SEHNR and CDR2 FQNEAQ (reference sequence).

CDR3 in amino acids: CASSASRNEQFF. The CDR3 DNA sequence: TGTGCCAGCAGCGCCTCGAGGAATGAGCAGTTCTTC. The V gene is TRBV9, the J gene TRBJ2-1, with D uncertain. The CDR3 length is 12 residues. Germline CDR1 SGDLS, CDR2 YYNGEE. Trimming removed 3 bases at V and 7 bases at J, with 8 bases between. Supplemented by reference TRBV9 and TRBJ2-1, the full variable domain reads DSGVTQTPKHLITATGQRVTLRCSPRSGDLSVYWYQQSLDQGLQFLIQYYNGEERAKGNILERFSAQQFPDLHSELNLSSLELGDSALYFCASSASRNEQFFGPGTRLTVL.

The chain couples TRBV5-6 to TRBJ2-3, with 7 positions matching TRBD1. This CDR3 comprises 13 residues. CDR1 and CDR2 from the germline V gene are SGHDT and YYEEEE. V shed 4 bases, J shed 6 bases, and the junction held 5 bases outside the gene matches. CDR3 nucleotide sequence: TGTGCCAGCAGCCGAACAGGGGAGGATACGCAGTATTTT. Translated, it gives CASSRTGEDTQYF.

This clone has a handful of counts. The genes are TRBV5-4 and TRBJ2-5; a weak D match, TRBD2 (6 bases). This CDR3 has 15 residues. Trimming removed 0 bases at V and 2 bases at J, with 11 bases between. CDR1 and CDR2 (germline): SGHNT, YYREEE (reference sequence). In DNA form, the CDR3 reads TGTGCCAGCAGCTTGGACGGGAGCTCACAAGAGACCCAGTACTTC. Protein: CASSLDGSSQETQYF.

This clone was counted a few times. The chain is built from TRBV15 and TRBJ2-1, with 7 bases fitting TRBD2. Per the germline V gene, CDR1 is LNHNV and CDR2 is YYDKDF (reference sequence). The ends lost 3 bases at V and 0 bases at J; junction bases unmatched: 5. The CDR3 sequence is 16 residues long. The chain's CDR3 is CATSSRGGISYNEQFF. CDR3 DNA: TGTGCCACCAGCAGTCGCGGGGGAATCTCCTACAATGAGCAGTTCTTC. Using reference TRBV15 and TRBJ2-1 for the parts outside the CDR3, the full variable domain is DAMVIQNPRYQVTQFGKPVTLSCSQTLNHNVMYWYQQKSSQAPKLLFHYYDKDFNNEADTPDNFQSRRPNTSFCFLDIRSPGLGDTAMYLCATSSRGGISYNEQFFGPGTRLTVL.

A few counts support this clone. J is TRBJ1-3 and V is TRBV30; D remains unclear. This CDR3 region has 11 residues. V lost 4 bases and J lost 4, with 5 bases in between. Germline V CDR1 and CDR2: GTSNPN, SVGIG (reference sequence). CDR3 sequence reads: CAWTPGNTIYF. CDR3 coding DNA: TGTGCCTGGACCCCGGGAAACACCATATATTTT.

This clone was detected only a few times. A read error may produce the germline difference seen at one junction end. This chain joins TRBV4-1 and TRBJ1-5; the D is unclear. CDR1 is MGHRA and CDR2 is YSYEKL in the germline V gene. This CDR3 is 13 amino acids long. The CDR3 nucleotides read TGTGCCAGCAGCCAAGATTCCGGTCAGCCCCAGCATTTT. It translates to CASSQDSGQPQHF.